Presented here are 14 T cell receptor beta chains from one specimen sequenced in a study of CD8+ T cells in alopecia areata. The authors extracted RNA and reverse transcribed it into cDNA as the sequencing template. Generated by immunoSEQ multiplex PCR, the TCRdb table keeps only in-frame clones and is missing some. The sample consists of under 350,000 clones, 58% of them appearing once. Stated treatment: oral pan-JAK inhibitor, 5-10 mg twice daily. Sequenced material: CD4+ T cells sorted from blood, taken at week 24, from a patient treated with tofacitinib. The receptors stem from a human donor with alopecia areata.

The chain employs TRBV6-1 and TRBJ1-1; 7 bases line up with TRBD1. The CDR3 extends over 12 amino acids. V shed 7 bases, J shed 6 bases, and the junction held 5 bases outside the gene matches. Germline V gene data show CDR1 as MNHNS and CDR2 as SASEGT. The CDR3 sequence: CASKTGPSEAFF. DNA for the CDR3: TGTGCCAGCAAGACAGGGCCCTCTGAAGCTTTCTTT.

The chain uses TRBV5-4 and TRBJ1-6; 12 bases fit TRBD1. Germline V gene lookup returns CDR1 SGHNT and CDR2 YYREEE (reference sequence). V shed 5 bases and J 8 bases; nucleotides not matched to a gene: 5. CDR3 size: 15 residues. The CDR3 is CASSPGTGGYSPLHF. The CDR3 bases are TGTGCCAGCAGTCCCGGGACAGGGGGCTATTCACCCCTCCACTTT.

The gene calls are TRBV2 and TRBJ1-6; the D is unclear. V was cut by 3 bases and J by 14 bases, with 11 bases left in between. Germline CDR1 SNHLY, CDR2 FYNNEI. The CDR3 runs to 12 residues. CDR3 sequence (DNA): TGTGCCAGCAGTGATGTCGGAGGAACCCTCCACTTT. This translates into CASSDVGGTLHF.

The rearrangement links TRBV4-2 to TRBJ2-5; D unresolved. Deletions cut 2 bases from V and 2 bases from J, with 9 bases between. Germline V gene sequence: CDR1 LGHNA, CDR2 YNFKEQ. The length of the CDR3 is 14 residues. The CDR3 loop reads CASSQIQPQETQYF. The CDR3 DNA is TGTGCCAGCAGCCAAATCCAGCCTCAAGAGACCCAGTACTTC.

This clone was detected only a few times. The V and J genes are TRBV20-1 and TRBJ1-5, with D unclear. Looked up from germline, CDR1 is DFQATT and CDR2 is SNEGSKA (reference sequence). The CDR3 length is 8 residues. V was clipped by 6 bases and J by 10 bases, with 4 bases between them. The DNA of the CDR3 is TGCAGTGCGGGCCCCCAGCATTTT. Amino acid sequence: CSAGPQHF.

The V call is TRBV6-5, the J call TRBJ2-7; D is undetermined. CDR1 and CDR2 (germline): MNHEY, SVGAGI. The CDR3 is 11 residues long. Deletions cut 4 bases from V and 3 bases from J, with 4 bases between. The CDR3 region has the DNA TGTGCCAGCAGTTCTCACTACGAGCAGTACTTC. Its translation: CASSSHYEQYF.

This chain joins TRBV29-1 and TRBJ1-2; D remains unclear. The CDR3 has 13 amino acids. The V gene lost 5 bases and the J gene lost 0 bases, with 10 bases spanning the gap. Germline values: CDR1 SQVTM, CDR2 ANQGSEA. The CDR3 DNA sequence: TGCAGCGTTCCAAACGGGACTAACTATGGCTACACCTTC. Protein: CSVPNGTNYGYTF.

V and J are TRBV29-1 and TRBJ1-2; no reliable D call. This CDR3 is 12 amino acids long. The germline CDR1 and CDR2 sequences are SQVTM and ANQGSEA. Trimming cost V 2 bases and J 8 bases, with 12 bases left between them. The DNA of the CDR3 is TGCAGCGTTGAAAGATCGGCGCTGGGCTACACCTTC. It is translated as CSVERSALGYTF.

This clone has a single count. This sequence joins TRBV7-9 and TRBJ2-5, with D possibly being TRBD1 or TRBD2 (6 bases each). V was trimmed by 3 bases and J by 7 bases, leaving 15 bases between them. CDR1 is SEHNR, CDR2 FQNEAQ, per germline (reference sequence). This CDR3 region has 14 residues. CDR3 sequence: CASSLLSGAGTQYF. The CDR3, as DNA: TGTGCCAGCAGCTTGCTATCGGGGGCTGGGACCCAGTACTTC.

This chain links TRBV29-1 with TRBJ1-1; D possibly corresponds to TRBD1 (5 bases). Between the trimmed V and J ends, which lost 6 bases and 10 bases, there was a span of 15 bases. Germline values: CDR1 SQVTM, CDR2 ANQGSEA. The CDR3 totals 11 residues. This CDR3 is CSVSDSPVAFF. The CDR3, as DNA: TGCAGCGTATCAGACAGCCCAGTAGCTTTCTTT.

This clone showed up just a few times. This chain uses TRBV29-1 with TRBJ2-2, with 7 positions matching TRBD2. The CDR3 length is 15 residues. V trimming: 3 bases; J trimming: 2 bases; junction bases outside the gene matches: 6. Germline CDR1 is SQVTM and CDR2 is ANQGSEA. The CDR3 DNA reads TGCAGCGTTGACGATACTAGCGCTAACACCGGGGAGCTGTTTTTT. It codes for CSVDDTSANTGELFF.

The genes are TRBV5-4 and TRBJ2-5; 7 bases match TRBD1. Losses at the gene ends were 4 bases for V and 0 bases for J; bases not matched to a gene: 3. The CDR3 has 14 residues. CDR1 is SGHNT, CDR2 YYREEE, per germline (reference sequence). The CDR3 DNA follows: TGTGCCAGCAGCCTTCAGGGGGACCAAGAGACCCAGTACTTC. Amino acids: CASSLQGDQETQYF. The entire variable domain, with the rest obtained from reference TRBV5-4 and TRBJ2-5, is as follows: ETGVTQSPTHLIKTRGQQVTLRCSSQSGHNTVSWYQQALGQGPQFIFQYYREEENGRGNFPPRFSGLQFPNYSSELNVNALELDDSALYLCASSLQGDQETQYFGPGTRLLVL.

J is TRBJ2-1 and V is TRBV5-1; TRBD2 matches 13 bases. CDR3 length: 17 amino acids. Per the germline V gene, CDR1 is SGHRS and CDR2 is YFSETQ. V shed 4 bases and J 7 bases; nucleotides not matched to a gene: 11. CDR3 in DNA: TGCGCCAGCAGCGCAGGACGGACTAGCGGGGGATTAAATGAGCAGTTCTTC. Translating it yields CASSAGRTSGGLNEQFF. Full variable domain (rest looked up from reference TRBV5-1 and TRBJ2-1): KAGVTQTPRYLIKTRGQQVTLSCSPISGHRSVSWYQQTPGQGLQFLFEYFSETQRNKGNFPGRFSGRQFSNSRSEMNVSTLELGDSALYLCASSAGRTSGGLNEQFFGPGTRLTVL.

The gene calls are TRBV12-5 and TRBJ2-7; the D gene could be TRBD1 or TRBD2 (6 bases each). Germline-derived CDR1 and CDR2 are LGHNT and FRNRAP. This CDR3 contains 14 residues. Trimming pared 5 bases from V and 5 bases from J, leaving 16 bases between. The chain's CDR3 is CASGPGDKAHEQYF. CDR3 coding DNA: TGTGCTAGTGGTCCGGGGGACAAGGCCCACGAGCAGTACTTC.